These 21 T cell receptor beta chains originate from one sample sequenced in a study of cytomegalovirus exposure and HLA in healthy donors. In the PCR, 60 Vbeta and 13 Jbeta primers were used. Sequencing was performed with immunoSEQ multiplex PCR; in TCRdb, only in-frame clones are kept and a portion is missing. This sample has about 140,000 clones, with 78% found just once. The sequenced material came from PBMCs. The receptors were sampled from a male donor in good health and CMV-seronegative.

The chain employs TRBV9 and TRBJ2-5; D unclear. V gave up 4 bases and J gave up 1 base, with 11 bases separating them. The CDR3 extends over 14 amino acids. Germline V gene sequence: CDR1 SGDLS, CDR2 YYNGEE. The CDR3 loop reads CASSPMIAQETQYF. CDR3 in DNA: TGTGCCAGCAGCCCCATGATAGCCCAAGAGACCCAGTACTTC.

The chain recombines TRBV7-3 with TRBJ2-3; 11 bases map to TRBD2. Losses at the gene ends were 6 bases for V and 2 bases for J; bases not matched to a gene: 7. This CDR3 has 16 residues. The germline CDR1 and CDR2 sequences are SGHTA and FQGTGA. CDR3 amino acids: CASSFLAGGPTDTQYF. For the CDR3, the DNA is TGTGCCAGCAGTTTTCTAGCGGGGGGACCCACAGATACGCAGTATTTT.

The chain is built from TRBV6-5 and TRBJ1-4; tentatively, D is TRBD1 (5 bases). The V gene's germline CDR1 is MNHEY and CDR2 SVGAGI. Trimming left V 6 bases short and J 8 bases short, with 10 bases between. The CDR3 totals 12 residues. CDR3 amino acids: CASSRPGEKLFF. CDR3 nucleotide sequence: TGTGCCAGCAGCCGCCCAGGGGAAAAACTGTTTTTT.

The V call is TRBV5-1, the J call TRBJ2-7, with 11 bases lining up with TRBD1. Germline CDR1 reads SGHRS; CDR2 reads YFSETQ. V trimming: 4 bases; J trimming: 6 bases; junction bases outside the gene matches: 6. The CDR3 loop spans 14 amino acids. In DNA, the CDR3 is TGCGCCAGCAGCAGACCCGGGACAGGGGGCGAGCAGTACTTC. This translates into CASSRPGTGGEQYF.

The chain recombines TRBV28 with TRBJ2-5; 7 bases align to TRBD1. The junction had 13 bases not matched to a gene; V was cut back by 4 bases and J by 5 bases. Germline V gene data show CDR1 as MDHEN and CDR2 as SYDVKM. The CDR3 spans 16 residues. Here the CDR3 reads CASSYSRDSPRETQYF. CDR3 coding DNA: TGTGCCAGCAGTTACTCTCGGGACAGTCCGAGGGAGACCCAGTACTTC.

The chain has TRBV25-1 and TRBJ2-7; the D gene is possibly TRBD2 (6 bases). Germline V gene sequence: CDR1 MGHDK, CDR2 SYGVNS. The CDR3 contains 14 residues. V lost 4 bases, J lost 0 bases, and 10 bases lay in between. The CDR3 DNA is TGTGCCAGCAGTGTCCGCGGGGTCTCCTACGAGCAGTACTTC. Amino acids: CASSVRGVSYEQYF.

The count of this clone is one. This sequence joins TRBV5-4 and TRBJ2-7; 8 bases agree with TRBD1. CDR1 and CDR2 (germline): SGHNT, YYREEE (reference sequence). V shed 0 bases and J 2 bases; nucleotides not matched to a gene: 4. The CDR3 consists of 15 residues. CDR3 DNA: TGTGCCAGCAGCTTGGGGAGCAGGGGGCCCTACGAGCAGTACTTC. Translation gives CASSLGSRGPYEQYF.

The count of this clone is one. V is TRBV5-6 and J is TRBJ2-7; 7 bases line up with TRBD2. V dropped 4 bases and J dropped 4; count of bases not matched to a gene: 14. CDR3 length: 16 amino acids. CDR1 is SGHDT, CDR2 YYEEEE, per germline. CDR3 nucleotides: TGTGCCAGCAGCCCAACCCGGGGTAGCGGGCCTTACGAGCAGTACTTC. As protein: CASSPTRGSGPYEQYF. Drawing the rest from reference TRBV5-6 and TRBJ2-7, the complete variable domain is DAGVTQSPTHLIKTRGQQVTLRCSPKSGHDTVSWYQQALGQGPQFIFQYYEEEERQRGNFPDRFSGHQFPNYSSELNVNALLLGDSALYLCASSPTRGSGPYEQYFGPGTRLTVT.

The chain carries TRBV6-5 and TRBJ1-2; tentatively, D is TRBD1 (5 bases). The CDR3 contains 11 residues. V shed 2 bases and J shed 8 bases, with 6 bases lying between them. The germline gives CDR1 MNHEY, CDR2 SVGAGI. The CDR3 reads CASSYGGGYTF. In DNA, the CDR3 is TGTGCCAGCAGTTACGGGGGGGGCTACACCTTC.

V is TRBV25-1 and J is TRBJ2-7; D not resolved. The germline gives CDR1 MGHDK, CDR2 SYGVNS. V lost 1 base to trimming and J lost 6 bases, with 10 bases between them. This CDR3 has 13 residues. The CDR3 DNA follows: TGTGCCAGCAGTGAATCGCGGCTAGGCGAGCAGTACTTC. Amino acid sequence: CASSESRLGEQYF.

CDR3 protein: CASSSGLAGGPAGELFF. The CDR3 nucleotides are TGCGCCAGCAGCTCCGGACTAGCGGGAGGGCCGGCTGGGGAGCTGTTTTTT. The chain employs TRBV5-1 and TRBJ2-2; 15 bases line up with TRBD2. The CDR3 is 17 amino acids. Looked up from germline, CDR1 is SGHRS and CDR2 is YFSETQ. J lost 8 bases, V lost 3 bases, and 8 bases had no gene match.

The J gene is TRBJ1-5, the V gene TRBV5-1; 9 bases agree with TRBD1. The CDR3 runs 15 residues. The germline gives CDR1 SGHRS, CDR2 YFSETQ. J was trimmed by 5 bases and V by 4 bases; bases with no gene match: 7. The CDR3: CASSRDRAEDQPQHF. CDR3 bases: TGCGCCAGCAGCCGGGACAGGGCGGAGGATCAGCCCCAGCATTTT. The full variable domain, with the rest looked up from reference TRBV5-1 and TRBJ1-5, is KAGVTQTPRYLIKTRGQQVTLSCSPISGHRSVSWYQQTPGQGLQFLFEYFSETQRNKGNFPGRFSGRQFSNSRSEMNVSTLELGDSALYLCASSRDRAEDQPQHFGDGTRLSIL.

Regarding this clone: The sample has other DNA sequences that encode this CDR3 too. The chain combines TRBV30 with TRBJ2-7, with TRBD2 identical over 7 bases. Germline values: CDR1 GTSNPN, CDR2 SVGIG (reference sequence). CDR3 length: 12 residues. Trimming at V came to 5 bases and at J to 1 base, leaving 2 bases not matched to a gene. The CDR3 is CAWQRGSYEQYF. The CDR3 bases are TGTGCCTGGCAGCGGGGATCCTACGAGCAGTACTTC.

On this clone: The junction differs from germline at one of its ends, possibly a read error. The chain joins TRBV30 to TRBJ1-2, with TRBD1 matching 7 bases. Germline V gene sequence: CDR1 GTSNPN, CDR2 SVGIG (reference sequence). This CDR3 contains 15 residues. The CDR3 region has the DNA TGTGCCTGGAGTTTGGCAGGAGGGGGCTATGGGGGCTACCCCTTC. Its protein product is CAWSLAGGGYGGYPF.

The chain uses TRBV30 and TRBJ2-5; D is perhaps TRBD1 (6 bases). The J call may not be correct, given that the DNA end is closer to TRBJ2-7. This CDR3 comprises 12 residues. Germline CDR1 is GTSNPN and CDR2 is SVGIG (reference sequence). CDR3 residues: CAWSELGAEQYF. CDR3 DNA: TGTGCCTGGAGTGAGCTGGGGGCCGAGCAGTACTTC.

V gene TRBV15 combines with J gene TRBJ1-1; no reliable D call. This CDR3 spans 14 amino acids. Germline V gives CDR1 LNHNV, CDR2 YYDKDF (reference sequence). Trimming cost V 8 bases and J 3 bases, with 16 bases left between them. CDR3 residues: CATRIMGRDTEAFF. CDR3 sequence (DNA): TGTGCCACCCGGATTATGGGGAGAGACACTGAAGCTTTCTTT.

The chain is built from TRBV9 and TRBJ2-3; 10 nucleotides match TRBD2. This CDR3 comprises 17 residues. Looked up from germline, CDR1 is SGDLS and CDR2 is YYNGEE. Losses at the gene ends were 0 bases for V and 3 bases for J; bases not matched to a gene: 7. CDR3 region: CASSVEPSGGLTDTQYF. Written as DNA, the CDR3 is TGTGCCAGCAGCGTAGAGCCTAGCGGGGGTTTGACAGATACGCAGTATTTT.

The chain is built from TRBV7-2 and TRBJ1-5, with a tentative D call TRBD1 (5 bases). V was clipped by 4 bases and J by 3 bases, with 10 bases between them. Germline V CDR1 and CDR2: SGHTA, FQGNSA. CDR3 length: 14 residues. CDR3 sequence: CASSSDRVNQPQHF. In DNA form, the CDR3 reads TGTGCCAGCAGCTCCGACAGAGTCAATCAGCCCCAGCATTTT.

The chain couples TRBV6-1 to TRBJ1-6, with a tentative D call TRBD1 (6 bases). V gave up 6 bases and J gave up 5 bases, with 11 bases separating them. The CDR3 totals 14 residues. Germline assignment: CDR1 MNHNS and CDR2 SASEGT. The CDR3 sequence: CASSLTGNNSPLHF. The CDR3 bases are TGTGCCAGCAGCCTAACAGGGAATAATTCACCCCTCCACTTT.

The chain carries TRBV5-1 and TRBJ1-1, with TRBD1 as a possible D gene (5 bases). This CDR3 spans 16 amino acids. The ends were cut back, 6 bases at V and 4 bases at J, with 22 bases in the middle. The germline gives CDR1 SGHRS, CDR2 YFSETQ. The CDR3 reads CASIRGLGVPSTEAFF. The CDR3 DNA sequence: TGCGCCAGCATCAGAGGCTTAGGGGTTCCGAGCACTGAAGCTTTCTTT.

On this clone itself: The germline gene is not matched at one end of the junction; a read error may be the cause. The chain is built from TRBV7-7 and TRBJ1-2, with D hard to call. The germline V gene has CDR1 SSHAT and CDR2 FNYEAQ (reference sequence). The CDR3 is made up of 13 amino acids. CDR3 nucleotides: TGTGCTAGCAGCTTAGATGCCCCGGTGGGCTACACCTTC. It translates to CASSLDAPVGYTF.